This passage covers 26 T cell receptor beta chains from one sample sequenced in a study of cytomegalovirus exposure and HLA in healthy donors. Sequenced by immunoSEQ multiplex PCR; TCRdb stores in-frame clones only, minus some. The sample comprises 150,000 or so clones, 86% of which are singletons, and roughly 2.7% rests with the top ten. The sequenced sample consisted of PBMCs. The receptors originated from a man younger than 35 in good health and CMV-seropositive.

This clone was counted between two and nine times. The chain carries TRBV7-9 and TRBJ1-2; D is uncertain. V lost 4 bases and J lost 4, with 7 bases in between. The CDR3 totals 12 residues. Germline CDR1 and CDR2: SEHNR and FQNEAQ (reference sequence). The CDR3 coding sequence is TGTGCCAGCAGCTCCGGGTTCTATGGCTACACCTTC. This translates into CASSSGFYGYTF.

Remarks on this clone: Other DNA sequences in this specimen translate into the identical CDR3. This chain joins TRBV9 and TRBJ2-5; D is uncertain. The CDR3 spans 13 residues. Trimming shortened V by 0 bases and J by 2 bases, and 5 bases separated the two germline ends. CDR1 is SGDLS and CDR2 is YYNGEE in the germline V gene. DNA of the CDR3: TGTGCCAGCAGCGTAGGTCAGCAAGAGACCCAGTACTTC. It translates to CASSVGQQETQYF. The variable domain in full, with the rest retrieved from reference TRBV9 and TRBJ2-5, is DSGVTQTPKHLITATGQRVTLRCSPRSGDLSVYWYQQSLDQGLQFLIQYYNGEERAKGNILERFSAQQFPDLHSELNLSSLELGDSALYFCASSVGQQETQYFGPGTRLLVL.

In its sample, this clone was seen once. The rearrangement uses TRBV9 and TRBJ2-1; possible D gene TRBD2, 5 bases. Between the trimmed V and J ends, which lost 1 base and 3 bases, there was a span of 11 bases. Germline V gives CDR1 SGDLS, CDR2 YYNGEE. The CDR3 contains 15 residues. Here the CDR3 reads CASSVRDLHYNEQFF. In DNA form, the CDR3 reads TGTGCCAGCAGCGTACGGGATCTGCACTACAATGAGCAGTTCTTC.

This chain uses TRBV19 with TRBJ2-3; 9 bases fit TRBD2. The ends lost 8 bases at V and 4 bases at J; junction bases unmatched: 4. The CDR3 has 13 amino acids. CDR1 LNHDA and CDR2 SQIVND come from the germline V gene (reference sequence). The CDR3 loop is CASLGGGADTQYF. The CDR3 DNA sequence: TGTGCCAGTCTTGGCGGGGGGGCAGATACGCAGTATTTT. Full variable domain (rest looked up from reference TRBV19 and TRBJ2-3): DGGITQSPKYLFRKEGQNVTLSCEQNLNHDAMYWYRQDPGQGLRLIYYSQIVNDFQKGDIAEGYSVSREKKESFPLTVTSAQKNPTAFYLCASLGGGADTQYFGPGTRLTVL.

The V gene is TRBV7-9, the J gene TRBJ2-1; 7 bases agree with TRBD2. This CDR3 comprises 15 residues. V lost 5 bases, J lost 6 bases, and 10 bases stayed unmatched. CDR1 and CDR2 from the germline V gene are SEHNR and FQNEAQ (reference sequence). CDR3 in amino acids: CASSALRGSGNEQFF. DNA of the CDR3: TGTGCCAGCAGCGCCCTGCGGGGGTCGGGCAATGAGCAGTTCTTC.

The chain uses TRBV7-2 and TRBJ1-5, with a tentative D call TRBD1 (5 bases). Germline CDR1 SGHTA, CDR2 FQGNSA. The CDR3 covers 15 residues. V was shortened by 5 bases and J by 3 bases, with 14 bases between the two germline ends. The CDR3 spells CASSPMGRINQPQHF. CDR3 in DNA: TGTGCCAGCAGCCCGATGGGGCGGATCAATCAGCCCCAGCATTTT.

The chain uses TRBV7-6 and TRBJ2-7, with a weak D call TRBD2 (5 bases). In germline, CDR1 is SGHVS, CDR2 FNYEAQ. The CDR3 totals 15 residues. Trimming cost V 0 bases and J 3 bases, with 12 bases left between them. This CDR3 is CASSLASSKVYEQYF. CDR3 coding DNA: TGTGCCAGCAGCTTAGCATCTAGCAAGGTCTACGAGCAGTACTTC.

This sequence joins TRBV21-1 and TRBJ1-5; no check of the table's D call, TRBD1, against the DNA was made. TRBV21-1 is reported as a pseudogene. CDR3 length: 15 residues. Written as DNA, the CDR3 is TGTGCCAGCAGCAAACCCGGACAGCTCTCCAATCCCCAGCATTTT. This sequence encodes CASSKPGQLSNPQHF.

This chain connects TRBV9 to TRBJ2-1; TRBD2 aligns across 9 bases. The CDR3 consists of 17 residues. Germline lookup yields CDR1 SGDLS and CDR2 YYNGEE. Germline trimming cut 5 bases from V and 4 bases from J; bases unmatched to any gene: 13. The CDR3 region has the DNA TGTGCCAGCAGTTCTCGGGGTAGCGGGAGCGAGTACAATGAGCAGTTCTTC. Protein product: CASSSRGSGSEYNEQFF. Supplemented by reference TRBV9 and TRBJ2-1, the full variable domain reads DSGVTQTPKHLITATGQRVTLRCSPRSGDLSVYWYQQSLDQGLQFLIQYYNGEERAKGNILERFSAQQFPDLHSELNLSSLELGDSALYFCASSSRGSGSEYNEQFFGPGTRLTVL.

V and J are TRBV13 and TRBJ2-7, with 7 bases aligning to TRBD1. Germline V gives CDR1 PRHDT, CDR2 FYEKMQ (reference sequence). Losses at the gene ends were 5 bases for V and 7 bases for J; bases not matched to a gene: 14. The CDR3 runs 15 residues. For the CDR3, the DNA is TGTGCCAGCAGCCGGAGTAGGGGGCGTGTCAGGGAGCAGTACTTC. It encodes CASSRSRGRVREQYF.

The V call is TRBV19, the J call TRBJ2-1; 11 bases map to TRBD2. Looked up from germline, CDR1 is LNHDA and CDR2 is SQIVND (reference sequence). V dropped 10 bases and J dropped 2; count of bases not matched to a gene: 7. This CDR3 is 15 amino acids long. The CDR3 nucleotides read TGTGCCACCCAAACTAGCGGGAGTGCCTACAATGAGCAGTTCTTC. Protein sequence: CATQTSGSAYNEQFF.

V gene TRBV6-5 combines with J gene TRBJ1-4, with TRBD1 identical over 7 bases. The length of the CDR3 is 15 residues. The trim removed 6 bases at V and 5 bases at J, leaving 9 bases unmatched. Per germline, CDR1 MNHEY and CDR2 SVGAGI. The CDR3 region is CASSPQGTANEKLFF. The CDR3, as DNA: TGTGCCAGCAGCCCACAGGGGACAGCGAATGAAAAACTGTTTTTT.

The chain has TRBV4-1 and TRBJ2-7, with D tentatively TRBD2 (5 bases). Germline V gene sequence: CDR1 MGHRA, CDR2 YSYEKL. The V and J ends lost 3 bases and 7 bases respectively, with 13 bases between them. This CDR3 has 13 residues. The CDR3 here is CASSQSGGWEQYF. The DNA for the CDR3 is TGCGCCAGCAGCCAGTCCGGCGGGTGGGAGCAGTACTTC.

The chain combines TRBV10-3 with TRBJ2-3, with 7 bases lining up with TRBD1. With 10 bases clipped from V and 0 bases from J, the junction kept 10 bases outside the gene matches. CDR1 ENHRY and CDR2 SYGVKD come from the germline V gene. The CDR3 loop spans 15 amino acids. This CDR3 reads CASGTAASSTDTQYF. The CDR3 bases are TGTGCCAGTGGGACAGCCGCTTCTAGCACAGATACGCAGTATTTT.

The genes are TRBV5-6 and TRBJ2-7, with D perhaps matching TRBD2 (6 bases). The CDR3 has 13 amino acids. The V gene lost 0 bases and the J gene lost 6 bases, with 10 bases spanning the gap. The germline gives CDR1 SGHDT, CDR2 YYEEEE. CDR3 residues: CASSLGWGVEQYF. Here the CDR3 DNA reads TGTGCCAGCAGCTTGGGTTGGGGGGTCGAGCAGTACTTC. The full variable domain, its missing parts supplied by reference TRBV5-6 and TRBJ2-7, is DAGVTQSPTHLIKTRGQQVTLRCSPKSGHDTVSWYQQALGQGPQFIFQYYEEEERQRGNFPDRFSGHQFPNYSSELNVNALLLGDSALYLCASSLGWGVEQYFGPGTRLTVT.

V is TRBV7-9 and J is TRBJ1-4; D ambiguous. There are 14 residues in the CDR3. CDR1 SEHNR and CDR2 FQNEAQ come from the germline V gene (reference sequence). V gave up 5 bases and J gave up 7 bases, with 14 bases separating them. The CDR3, as DNA: TGTGCCAGCAGCCGGGATGGGAATGGTGAAAAACTGTTTTTT. This translates into CASSRDGNGEKLFF.

The rearrangement links TRBV29-1 to TRBJ2-2, with 8 bases fitting TRBD1. Losses at the gene ends were 2 bases for V and 4 bases for J; bases not matched to a gene: 9. Germline CDR1 SQVTM, CDR2 ANQGSEA. The CDR3 extends over 16 amino acids. The CDR3 coding sequence is TGCAGCGTTGAATTATTAGAGACAGGGGTCACCGGGGAGCTGTTTTTT. Its translation: CSVELLETGVTGELFF.

V usage is TRBV19 and J usage is TRBJ2-6; TRBD1 agrees at 7 bases. The CDR3 has 16 residues. The junction had 7 bases not matched to a gene; V was cut back by 4 bases and J by 4 bases. Germline lookup yields CDR1 LNHDA and CDR2 SQIVND (reference sequence). CDR3 in amino acids: CASSKSGGYGANVLTF. The CDR3 region has the DNA TGTGCCAGTAGTAAGTCAGGGGGATACGGGGCCAACGTCCTGACTTTC.

This chain joins TRBV18 and TRBJ2-5; possibly TRBD1 for D (6 bases). Deletions cut 0 bases from V and 4 bases from J, with 15 bases between. Germline V gene sequence: CDR1 KGHSH, CDR2 LQKENI. The CDR3 is 16 amino acids. CDR3 residues: CASSPPSQGLGETQYF. The CDR3 DNA reads TGTGCCAGCTCACCACCGAGTCAGGGGTTGGGAGAGACCCAGTACTTC. Full variable domain (rest looked up from reference TRBV18 and TRBJ2-5): NAGVMQNPRHLVRRRGQEARLRCSPMKGHSHVYWYRQLPEEGLKFMVYLQKENIIDESGMPKERFSAEFPKEGPSILRIQQVVRGDSAAYFCASSPPSQGLGETQYFGPGTRLLVL.

The gene calls are TRBV29-1 and TRBJ2-6, with 10 nucleotides matching TRBD1. The length of the CDR3 is 15 residues. Trimming cost V 4 bases and J 1 base; bases outside gene matches: 1. Germline lookup yields CDR1 SQVTM and CDR2 ANQGSEA. The CDR3, as DNA: TGCAGCGTTGGACAGGGGGCTTCTGGGGCCAACGTCCTGACTTTC. Translated: CSVGQGASGANVLTF.

The chain links TRBV2 to TRBJ1-1; the D gene is possibly TRBD1 (5 bases). V was cut by 3 bases and J by 4 bases, with 9 bases left in between. Germline CDR1 reads SNHLY; CDR2 reads FYNNEI. CDR3 length equals 13 residues. CDR3 loop: CASSDQGFTEAFF. As DNA, the CDR3 is TGTGCCAGCAGTGACCAGGGTTTCACTGAAGCTTTCTTT.

CDR3 coding DNA: TGTGCCAGTAGTGAATGGACTAGCGGGAGCACAGATACGCAGTATTTT. It codes for CASSEWTSGSTDTQYF. V usage is TRBV19 and J usage is TRBJ2-3; 11 bases are a match to TRBD2. Germline assignment: CDR1 LNHDA and CDR2 SQIVND (reference sequence). This CDR3 contains 16 residues. V dropped 5 bases and J dropped 0; count of bases not matched to a gene: 4.

The rearrangement links TRBV30 to TRBJ1-3; weak D call: TRBD1 (5 bases). From germline, CDR1 is GTSNPN and CDR2 SVGIG (reference sequence). The CDR3 runs to 13 residues. V dropped 1 base and J dropped 8 bases, with 12 bases sitting between them. Here the CDR3 reads CAWSESGADTIYF. The CDR3 DNA sequence: TGTGCCTGGAGTGAAAGCGGGGCCGACACCATATATTTT.

The rearrangement joins TRBV18 to TRBJ1-4; D unresolved. Germline loops: CDR1 KGHSH, CDR2 LQKENI. The CDR3 consists of 16 residues. Trimming shortened V by 2 bases and J by 7 bases, and 17 bases separated the two germline ends. The CDR3 reads CASSPASTRSGEKLFF. The CDR3 coding sequence is TGTGCCAGCTCACCAGCATCGACGAGGTCTGGTGAAAAACTGTTTTTT.

Concerning this clone: A junction boundary mismatches the germline segment, possibly from a read error. The gene calls are TRBV29-1 and TRBJ1-2; a possible D gene is TRBD1 (6 bases). Germline V gene data show CDR1 as SQVTM and CDR2 as ANQGSEA. This CDR3 has 13 residues. CDR3 DNA: TGCAGCGTTGGGGGGGCAAGGGACTATGGCTACACTTTC. Protein sequence: CSVGGARDYGYTF. The whole variable domain, remainder taken from reference TRBV29-1 and TRBJ1-2, is SAVISQKPSRDICQRGTSLTIQCQVDSQVTMMFWYRQQPGQSLTLIATANQGSEATYESGFVIDKFPISRPNLTFSTLTVSNMSPEDSSIYLCSVGGARDYGYTFGSGTRLTVV.

This chain connects TRBV19 to TRBJ2-1; 10 nucleotides match TRBD2. The CDR3 covers 14 residues. Germline CDR1 LNHDA, CDR2 SQIVND (reference sequence). With 3 bases clipped from V and 4 bases from J, the junction kept 0 bases outside the gene matches. This CDR3 reads CASSMTSGYNEQFF. Written as DNA, the CDR3 is TGTGCCAGTAGTATGACTAGCGGGTACAATGAGCAGTTCTTC.